These 17 T cell receptor beta chains share one sample of origin, sequenced in a study of CD4+ T cells in melanoma. Assay used: immunoSEQ multiplex PCR; TCRdb lists only in-frame clones, some missing. The sample shows 9,000 to 10,000 clones, 69% of them seen only once. Sequenced sample: peripheral blood. Source of these receptors: a human donor with melanoma.

The J gene is TRBJ2-7, the V gene TRBV30, with 7 nucleotides matching TRBD1. The CDR3 spans 13 residues. J gave up 2 bases and V 4 bases, and 5 bases lay outside the gene matches. Germline-derived CDR1 and CDR2 are GTSNPN and SVGIG (reference sequence). This chain's CDR3 is CAWIGTGAYEQYF. CDR3 DNA: TGTGCCTGGATAGGTACAGGGGCCTACGAGCAGTACTTC.

The chain joins TRBV18 to TRBJ1-1, with D unresolved. The CDR3 consists of 13 residues. Trimming took 6 bases from V and 11 from J, leaving 19 bases between them. Germline CDR1 and CDR2: KGHSH and LQKENI. CDR3: CASSPGGRTDAFF. The CDR3 bases are TGTGCCAGCTCCCCGGGAGGGCGCACGGATGCTTTCTTT.

Concerning this clone itself: The same CDR3 is also encoded by other DNA sequences in this sample. V usage is TRBV28 and J usage is TRBJ2-5; 10 nucleotides agree with TRBD2. The ends lost 2 bases at V and 3 bases at J; junction bases unmatched: 9. This CDR3 spans 17 amino acids. Per the germline V gene, CDR1 is MDHEN and CDR2 is SYDVKM. CDR3: CASSLGGGLAQKETQYF. In DNA form, the CDR3 reads TGTGCCAGCAGTTTAGGAGGGGGACTAGCGCAAAAAGAGACCCAGTACTTC.

This clone qualifies as large. The chain is built from TRBV9 and TRBJ2-1, with TRBD2 identical over 7 bases. Germline-derived CDR1 and CDR2 are SGDLS and YYNGEE. The V gene end was trimmed by 3 bases and the J gene end by 3 bases; junction bases not matched to a gene: 9. The CDR3 is 16 amino acids. This CDR3 is CASSAGEGRLYNEQFF. Here the CDR3 DNA reads TGTGCCAGCAGCGCCGGGGAGGGGCGTCTCTACAATGAGCAGTTCTTC.

This clone was counted once. The chain joins TRBV30 to TRBJ1-5, with 12 bases lining up with TRBD1. The J segment lost 0 bases and the V segment lost 5 bases, leaving 2 bases of the junction unmatched. The germline V gene has CDR1 GTSNPN and CDR2 SVGIG (reference sequence). This CDR3 has 15 residues. This chain's CDR3 is CAWGTGGHSNQPQHF. The CDR3 bases are TGTGCCTGGGGGACAGGGGGCCATAGCAATCAGCCCCAGCATTTT.

The chain is built from TRBV16 and TRBJ2-1; D might be TRBD2 (5 bases). With 0 bases removed from V and 9 bases from J, the gap between germline ends came to 9 bases. Germline V gives CDR1 KGHSY, CDR2 FQNENV. CDR3 length equals 13 residues. CDR3 in amino acids: CASSQSGVGEQFF. DNA of the CDR3: TGTGCCAGCAGCCAATCCGGGGTCGGTGAGCAGTTCTTC. The complete variable domain, with remaining parts taken from reference TRBV16 and TRBJ2-1, reads GEEVAQTPKHLVRGEGQKAKLYCAPIKGHSYVFWYQQVLKNEFKFLISFQNENVFDETGMPKERFSAKCLPNSPCSLEIQATKLEDSAVYFCASSQSGVGEQFFGPGTRLTVL.

CDR3 in amino acids: CASSLTGETQYF. Here the CDR3 DNA reads TGTGCCAGCAGCTTAACCGGGGAGACCCAGTACTTC. The V and J genes are TRBV11-2 and TRBJ2-5; no clear D. V lost 2 bases and J lost 5, with 6 bases in between. Germline V gene data show CDR1 as SGHAT and CDR2 as FQNNGV. This CDR3 region has 12 residues.

The chain links TRBV4-3 to TRBJ2-3, with 7 bases aligning to TRBD1. This CDR3 spans 15 amino acids. Germline CDR1 LGHNA, CDR2 YSLEER. J gave up 4 bases and V 3 bases, and 7 bases lay outside the gene matches. CDR3 residues: CASSQARQGPDTQYF. The DNA of the CDR3 is TGCGCCAGCAGCCAGGCAAGACAGGGCCCAGATACGCAGTATTTT.

This clone has ten or more counts. The chain carries TRBV6-1 and TRBJ1-2; the D is unclear. The germline V gene has CDR1 MNHNS and CDR2 SASEGT. This CDR3 comprises 15 residues. The germline V and J ends were trimmed by 1 base and 0 bases, with 9 bases remaining between them. The CDR3 reads CASSEGVVANYGYTF. CDR3 nucleotides: TGTGCCAGCAGTGAAGGGGTCGTTGCTAACTATGGCTACACCTTC.

V usage is TRBV19 and J usage is TRBJ1-1, with D unclear. Germline CDR1 reads LNHDA; CDR2 reads SQIVND (reference sequence). Trimming shortened V by 5 bases and J by 1 base, and 8 bases separated the two germline ends. This CDR3 has 13 residues. The CDR3 spells CASSSIRNTEAFF. The DNA for the CDR3 is TGTGCCAGTAGTTCCATACGGAACACTGAAGCTTTCTTT.

For this clone: Compared with germline, one end of the junction differs, possibly owing to a read error. The chain links TRBV7-2 to TRBJ1-1; D remains ambiguous. The CDR3 runs 13 residues. Germline lookup yields CDR1 SGHTA and CDR2 FQGNSA. CDR3 coding DNA: TGCGCCAGCAGCCAAGCTGGGAACACTGAAGCTTTCTTT. This translates into CASSQAGNTEAFF.

Within the sample, this clone is medium-sized. The chain employs TRBV5-4 and TRBJ2-7, with 7 bases lining up with TRBD2. Germline assignment: CDR1 SGHNT and CDR2 YYREEE (reference sequence). The trim removed 3 bases at V and 0 bases at J, leaving 3 bases unmatched. The CDR3 contains 14 residues. CDR3 amino acids: CASSWGTTSYEQYF. CDR3 nucleotide sequence: TGTGCCAGCAGCTGGGGGACTACCTCCTACGAGCAGTACTTC.

The genes are TRBV5-1 and TRBJ1-1; D unresolved. V was trimmed by 0 bases and J by 1 base, leaving 13 bases between them. Germline V lookup: CDR1 SGHRS, CDR2 YFSETQ. CDR3 length equals 16 residues. The CDR3 is CASSLGSGGTNTEAFF. CDR3 coding DNA: TGCGCCAGCAGCTTGGGGAGTGGCGGAACGAACACTGAAGCTTTCTTT.

The gene calls are TRBV11-2 and TRBJ2-2; 9 bases are a match to TRBD2. The CDR3 loop spans 17 amino acids. The germline CDR1 and CDR2 sequences are SGHAT and FQNNGV. The V segment lost 0 bases and the J segment 2 bases; nucleotides outside the gene matches: 4. The DNA for the CDR3 is TGTGCCAGCAGCTTAGATCGACTAGCGGCTAACACCGGGGAGCTGTTTTTT. This codes for CASSLDRLAANTGELFF.

The chain uses TRBV5-1 and TRBJ1-6, with 8 nucleotides matching TRBD1. The V and J ends lost 3 bases and 4 bases, in that order; junction bases with no gene match: 3. Germline V CDR1 and CDR2: SGHRS, YFSETQ. The CDR3 has 15 residues. Written as DNA, the CDR3 is TGCGCCAGCAGCTCCAGGGGGCCTTATAATTCACCCCTCCACTTT. This translates into CASSSRGPYNSPLHF.

The chain links TRBV5-1 to TRBJ2-7; perhaps D is TRBD1 or TRBD2 (7 bases each). Between the trimmed V and J ends, which lost 5 bases and 1 base, there was a span of 13 bases. CDR3 size: 14 residues. Per the germline V gene, CDR1 is SGHRS and CDR2 is YFSETQ. CDR3 in amino acids: CASSFRGGSYEQYF. The CDR3 nucleotides read TGCGCCAGCAGTTTCAGGGGGGGTTCCTACGAGCAGTACTTC. Filled out from reference TRBV5-1 and TRBJ2-7, the complete variable domain reads KAGVTQTPRYLIKTRGQQVTLSCSPISGHRSVSWYQQTPGQGLQFLFEYFSETQRNKGNFPGRFSGRQFSNSRSEMNVSTLELGDSALYLCASSFRGGSYEQYFGPGTRLTVT.

The chain employs TRBV9 and TRBJ2-2, with no clear D. With 4 bases removed from V and 4 bases from J, the gap between germline ends came to 5 bases. Germline V gene lookup returns CDR1 SGDLS and CDR2 YYNGEE. This CDR3 is built from 12 residues. The CDR3 DNA reads TGTGCCAGCAGCCCGAGCACCGGGGAGCTGTTTTTT. Encoded protein: CASSPSTGELFF.